The 11 T cell receptor beta chains below were found in one sample sequenced in a study of blood T cell repertoires in COVID-19. Data came from immunoSEQ multiplex PCR; TCRdb stores just in-frame clones and leaves some out. The sample gives some 170,000 clones, around 80% of which show up once; roughly 9.6% is in the top ten. Sequences were obtained from peripheral blood. The receptors shown here come from a man in his 60s with active or convalescent COVID-19.

The V and J genes are TRBV7-9 and TRBJ1-6; tentative D call: TRBD1 (6 bases). Germline assignment: CDR1 SEHNR and CDR2 FQNEAQ (reference sequence). The CDR3 is made up of 15 amino acids. Between the trimmed V and J ends, which lost 5 bases and 7 bases, there was a span of 15 bases. CDR3 DNA: TGTGCCAGCAGCGGGGACACCTTAAACAATTCACCCCTCCACTTT. This encodes CASSGDTLNNSPLHF. Full variable domain (outside the CDR3, taken from reference TRBV7-9 and TRBJ1-6): DTGVSQNPRHKITKRGQNVTFRCDPISEHNRLYWYRQTLGQGPEFLTYFQNEAQLEKSRLLSDRFSAERPKGSFSTLEIQRTEQGDSAMYLCASSGDTLNNSPLHFGNGTRLTVT.

The rearrangement uses TRBV7-9 and TRBJ2-6, with D uncertain. The CDR3 spans 13 residues. The germline CDR1 and CDR2 sequences are SEHNR and FQNEAQ (reference sequence). V was trimmed by 5 bases and J by 4 bases, leaving 6 bases between them. CDR3 coding DNA: TGTGCCAGCAGCGTCCAGGGGGCCAACGTCCTGACTTTC. Translated, it gives CASSVQGANVLTF.

The chain uses TRBV7-2 and TRBJ1-2, with 7 bases aligning to TRBD1. Trimming cost V 2 bases and J 2 bases; bases outside gene matches: 14. Germline CDR1 reads SGHTA; CDR2 reads FQGNSA. The CDR3 covers 18 residues. Here the CDR3 reads CASSLSWEKGAGNYGYTF. The CDR3 bases are TGTGCCAGCAGCTTAAGTTGGGAAAAGGGGGCAGGAAACTATGGCTACACCTTC. Complete variable domain (other parts from reference TRBV7-2 and TRBJ1-2): GAGVSQSPSNKVTEKGKDVELRCDPISGHTALYWYRQSLGQGLEFLIYFQGNSAPDKSGLPSDRFSAERTGGSVSTLTIQRTQQEDSAVYLCASSLSWEKGAGNYGYTFGSGTRLTVV.

The gene calls are TRBV5-1 and TRBJ1-1, with D unclear. The germline V and J ends were trimmed by 4 bases and 6 bases, with 10 bases remaining between them. Germline V gene lookup returns CDR1 SGHRS and CDR2 YFSETQ. This CDR3 spans 12 amino acids. CDR3 sequence (DNA): TGCGCCAGCAGCCTAAATAACGCTGAAGCTTTCTTT. Its protein product is CASSLNNAEAFF.

The sample holds one count of this clone. V is TRBV25-1 and J is TRBJ2-1; the D gene is possibly TRBD1 (5 bases). The V end was cut by 2 bases, the J end by 6 bases, with 8 bases between. Germline-derived CDR1 and CDR2 are MGHDK and SYGVNS. The CDR3 covers 13 residues. The CDR3 DNA sequence: TGTGCCAGCAGTGAACAGGGTTCCAATGAGCAGTTCTTC. Its protein is CASSEQGSNEQFF.

CDR3 sequence reads: CASSRRQGGASPLHF. The CDR3 bases are TGTGCCAGCAGCCGCCGACAGGGGGGGGCTTCACCCCTCCACTTT. This chain joins TRBV7-8 and TRBJ1-6, with TRBD1 matching 9 bases. Germline V gives CDR1 SGHVS, CDR2 FQNEAQ. This CDR3 comprises 15 residues. J lost 9 bases, V lost 5 bases, and 8 bases had no gene match.

The chain has TRBV19 and TRBJ1-5; weak D call: TRBD1 (5 bases). Germline V gives CDR1 LNHDA, CDR2 SQIVND (reference sequence). V lost 6 bases and J 0 bases, leaving 12 bases between the germline ends. CDR3 size: 15 residues. The CDR3 nucleotides are TGTGCCAGTAGGATGACAGTCCGTAGCAATCAGCCCCAGCATTTT. Translated: CASRMTVRSNQPQHF.

This clone turned up a few times. The CDR3 DNA is TGTGCCAGCTCACCACCGGGGGGACAGGGGATCACTGAAGCTTTCTTT. Encoded protein: CASSPPGGQGITEAFF. The rearrangement links TRBV18 to TRBJ1-1; 10 bases agree with TRBD1. The V gene end was trimmed by 0 bases and the J gene end by 4 bases; junction bases not matched to a gene: 5. The CDR3 sequence is 16 residues long. CDR1 KGHSH and CDR2 LQKENI come from the germline V gene.

This clone was recorded a few times. The chain joins TRBV20-1 to TRBJ1-2, with 7 bases matching TRBD1. The CDR3 has 12 amino acids. Germline V gene sequence: CDR1 DFQATT, CDR2 SNEGSKA (reference sequence). The V segment lost 3 bases and the J segment 4 bases; nucleotides outside the gene matches: 2. The CDR3 DNA reads as TGCAGTGCTAGTCCAGGGGGCTATGGCTACACCTTC. It encodes CSASPGGYGYTF.

The rearrangement uses TRBV16 and TRBJ1-2, with TRBD1 matching over 11 bases. The V segment lost 4 bases and the J segment 1 base; nucleotides outside the gene matches: 5. Per germline, CDR1 KGHSY and CDR2 FQNENV. The CDR3 consists of 16 residues. CDR3 amino acids: CASSRKGQGVNYGYTF. The CDR3 bases are TGTGCCAGCAGCCGGAAGGGACAGGGGGTTAACTATGGCTACACCTTC.

The gene calls are TRBV28 and TRBJ2-6; a weak D match, TRBD1 (6 bases). Trimming took 6 bases from V and 2 from J, leaving 11 bases between them. The CDR3 extends over 15 amino acids. CDR1 is MDHEN, CDR2 SYDVKM, per germline. CDR3 sequence reads: CASSRQEAGANVLTF. The DNA of the CDR3 is TGTGCCAGCAGCCGACAGGAGGCTGGGGCCAACGTCCTGACTTTC.